The rows below give T cell receptor beta chains drawn from one sample of a study of beta chain features in type 1 diabetes. Assay: immunoSEQ multiplex PCR; the TCRdb copy retains only in-frame clones and omits some. The sample lists some 240,000 clones, 16% occurring once. Material: naive CD4+ T cells from blood. The receptors shown here come from a man younger than 45 with type 1 diabetes. Both conserved end residues are part of each CDR3. A D gene is named only where the DNA matches it firmly. Part of the rows lack a size; the others show once, few, many or a class for expanded clones.

J gene | D gene | V gene | clone size | CDR3 protein | CDR3 DNA
TRBJ2-1 | TRBD2 | TRBV14 | few | CASSSLPGLAGGPGDNEQFF | TGTGCCAGCAGCTCTCTCCCCGGACTAGCGGGAGGGCCGGGCGACAATGAGCAGTTCTTC
TRBJ2-1 | . | TRBV30 | . | CAWRRSLDEQFF | TGTGCCTGGAGGCGATCCCTGGACGAGCAGTTCTTC
TRBJ1-4 | . | TRBV4-1 | . | CASSQGGGKLFF | TGCGCCAGCAGCCAAGGGGGCGGGAAACTGTTTTTT
TRBJ2-2 | . | TRBV7-3 | . | CATGLGLANTGELFF | TGTGCCACAGGCCTAGGGCTGGCGAACACCGGGGAGCTGTTTTTT
TRBJ1-4 | TRBD1 | TRBV7-2 | few | CASSLGRGFEKLFF | TGTGCCAGCAGCTTGGGCAGGGGGTTTGAAAAACTGTTTTTT
TRBJ2-7 | . | TRBV4-1 | few | CASSQYSSVQGSTDEQYF | TGCGCCAGCAGCCAATACTCGAGTGTGCAAGGGAGTACTGACGAGCAGTACTTC
TRBJ2-3 | . | TRBV4-2 | . | CASSQGLTWSDTQYF | TGTGCCAGCAGCCAAGGTTTGACTTGGTCCGATACGCAGTATTTT
TRBJ1-1 | . | TRBV5-1 | . | CASSLTDTPAFF | TGCGCCAGCAGCTTGACCGATACCCCAGCTTTCTTT
TRBJ2-7 | TRBD2 | TRBV29-1 | . | CSVAKRLAGVNEQYF | TGCAGCGTTGCGAAACGACTAGCGGGAGTGAACGAGCAGTACTTC
TRBJ2-2 | . | TRBV10-3 | . | CAISESTVNTGELFF | TGTGCCATCAGTGAGTCCACAGTGAACACCGGGGAGCTGTTTTTT
TRBJ2-7 | . | TRBV29-1 | . | CSVDDRTRGAYEQYF | TGCAGCGTTGACGACAGGACAAGAGGGGCCTACGAGCAGTACTTC
TRBJ1-1 | . | TRBV11-1 | . | CASSFGGTMNTEAFF | TGTGCCAGCAGCTTTGGCGGAACTATGAACACTGAAGCTTTCTTT
TRBJ2-3 | . | TRBV7-2 | few | CASSFHSVSQYF | TGTGCCAGCAGCTTCCACTCGGTTTCGCAGTATTTT
TRBJ2-5 | TRBD1 | TRBV28 | few | CASSSPTGGETQYF | TGTGCCAGCAGTTCCCCAACAGGGGGGGAGACCCAGTACTTC
TRBJ2-7 | . | TRBV7-2 | . | CASSSRGAGEQYF | TGTGCCAGCAGCTCCAGAGGAGCCGGCGAGCAGTACTTC
TRBJ2-2 | TRBD2 | TRBV29-1 | few | CSVEGGLAETGELFF | TGCAGCGTTGAAGGGGGCCTAGCGGAAACCGGGGAGCTGTTTTTT
TRBJ2-1 | TRBD2 | TRBV2 | few | CASSGLAVYNEQFF | TGTGCCAGCAGTGGCCTAGCGGTCTACAATGAGCAGTTCTTC
TRBJ2-1 | . | TRBV28 | few | CASRSGGYNEQFF | TGTGCCAGTAGATCAGGCGGTTACAATGAGCAGTTCTTC
TRBJ2-3 | TRBD1 | TRBV7-9 | few | CASSSPRQGLATQYF | TGTGCCAGCAGCTCCCCCCGACAGGGATTAGCTACGCAGTATTTT
TRBJ2-1 | TRBD2 | TRBV12-5 | . | CASANPRLAADNEQFF | TGTGCTAGTGCCAACCCGAGACTAGCGGCCGACAATGAGCAGTTCTTC
TRBJ2-7 | . | TRBV10-3 | . | CAIRQGQNEQYF | TGTGCCATCAGACAGGGTCAAAACGAGCAGTACTTC
TRBJ2-7 | . | TRBV9 | . | CASSVARGGEQYF | TGTGCCAGCAGCGTAGCAAGGGGCGGCGAGCAGTACTTC
TRBJ2-2 | . | TRBV7-2 | . | CASSLPNTGELFF | TGTGCCAGCAGCTTACCGAACACCGGGGAGCTGTTTTTT
TRBJ2-1 | TRBD2 | TRBV9 | . | CASSAPGTSGSNEQFF | TGTGCCAGCAGCGCGCCCGGGACTAGCGGGAGCAATGAGCAGTTCTTC
TRBJ2-7 | TRBD1 | TRBV4-3 | few | CASSQEGTGGSEQYF | TGCGCCAGCAGCCAAGAAGGGACAGGGGGCAGCGAGCAGTACTTC
TRBJ1-2 | . | TRBV28 | . | CASSSTTGSDYGYTF | TGTGCCAGCAGTTCGACAACAGGGTCCGACTATGGCTACACCTTC
TRBJ2-1 | . | TRBV29-1 | . | CSVEGRAGNEQFF | TGCAGCGTTGAGGGAAGGGCGGGCAATGAGCAGTTCTTC
TRBJ1-5 | . | TRBV2 | few | CASSERRVDQPQHF | TGTGCCAGCAGTGAAAGACGGGTGGATCAGCCCCAGCATTTT
TRBJ2-7 | . | TRBV5-4 | few | CASSLEPGTAYEQYF | TGTGCCAGCAGCTTGGAGCCAGGCACAGCCTACGAGCAGTACTTC
TRBJ1-3 | . | TRBV29-1 | . | CSAQPGGGGNTIYF | TGCAGCGCTCAGCCCGGGGGCGGAGGAAACACCATATATTTT
TRBJ2-1 | . | TRBV9 | . | CASSGYNEQFF | TGTGCCAGCAGCGGCTACAATGAGCAGTTCTTC
TRBJ2-3 | TRBD2 | TRBV29-1 | . | CSVGGRAGGVAGQYF | TGCAGCGTTGGGGGGCGAGCGGGAGGTGTAGCTGGGCAGTATTTT
TRBJ2-1 | . | TRBV9 | few | CASSVVTGRNNEQFF | TGTGCCAGCAGCGTAGTTACAGGCCGGAACAATGAGCAGTTCTTC
TRBJ1-2 | . | TRBV5-6 | few | CASSLSVGNYGYTF | TGTGCCAGCAGCTTGTCCGTTGGAAACTATGGCTACACCTTC
TRBJ1-4 | . | TRBV7-9 | . | CASSFPPGSGSFNEKLFF | TGTGCCAGCAGCTTTCCCCCGGGCTCGGGCAGCTTTAATGAAAAACTGTTTTTT
TRBJ2-4 | TRBD2 | TRBV6-6 | . | CASSPQSPGLAGGNF | TGTGCCAGCAGCCCCCAATCTCCGGGACTAGCGGGAGGGAACTTC
TRBJ2-7 | . | TRBV29-1 | . | CSVGGTNYEQYF | TGCAGCGTTGGTGGGACAAACTACGAGCAGTACTTC
TRBJ2-1 | TRBD1 | TRBV7-2 | few | CASSPNRDSYNEQFF | TGTGCCAGCAGCCCCAACCGGGACAGTTACAATGAGCAGTTCTTC
TRBJ2-2 | TRBD2 | TRBV2 | . | CASTVGLGNTGELFF | TGTGCCAGCACTGTGGGACTAGGAAACACCGGGGAGCTGTTTTTT
TRBJ2-6 | . | TRBV19 | . | CASSVITSSGANVLTF | TGTGCCAGTAGTGTCATCACTAGCTCTGGGGCCAACGTCCTGACTTTC
TRBJ2-2 | TRBD2 | TRBV9 | . | CASRDQRAGDTGELFF | TGTGCCAGCAGAGACCAGAGAGCGGGAGACACCGGGGAGCTGTTTTTT
TRBJ2-5 | TRBD2 | TRBV7-7 | few | CASSQNIAPSGQETQYF | TGTGCTAGCAGCCAAAATATCGCTCCTAGCGGGCAAGAGACCCAGTACTTC
TRBJ1-1 | TRBD1 | TRBV7-2 | . | CASSLQQGGAAEAFF | TGTGCCAGCAGCCTCCAACAGGGGGGAGCCGCTGAAGCTTTCTTT
TRBJ2-1 | TRBD2 | TRBV29-1 | . | CSPGGLAARYNEQFF | TGCAGCCCTGGCGGACTAGCGGCGAGATACAATGAGCAGTTCTTC
TRBJ2-1 | . | TRBV7-2 | few | CASSPLRDEQFF | TGTGCCAGCAGCCCCCTTAGAGATGAGCAGTTCTTC
TRBJ2-7 | TRBD1 | TRBV4-1 | . | CASSHFVGQPYEQYF | TGCGCCAGCAGCCACTTTGTGGGACAGCCCTACGAGCAGTACTTC
TRBJ2-7 | . | TRBV10-3 | few | CAISGDGAYEQYF | TGTGCCATCAGTGGGGACGGAGCCTACGAGCAGTACTTC
TRBJ2-5 | . | TRBV7-2 | . | CASSPRPGETQYF | TGTGCCAGCAGCCCGAGACCGGGGGAGACCCAGTACTTC
TRBJ2-3 | . | TRBV7-2 | . | CASSSRVDTQYF | TGTGCCAGCAGCTCGAGAGTGGATACGCAGTATTTT